This T cell receptor (beta chain) was retrieved from a study of patients and donors after allogeneic stem cell transplantation. TCRdb passed the RT-PCR reads through MiXCR, listing each CDR3 protein once. The top ten clones hold 9.5% to 13% of a sample with over 200,000 distinct CDR3 sequences, 38% of them seen once. This clonotype was found once. Germline V gene data show CDR1 as SGHTA and CDR2 as FQGNSA. The CDR3 runs 14 residues. Trimming took off 4 bases at V and 0 bases at J, with 7 bases between the two ends. This receptor was obtained from a human donor who was either an allogeneic HSCT recipient or a stem cell or donor lymphocyte infusion donor (not recorded which). It is not recorded whose cells these are; they may come from a transplant donor. Input material: blood, either unsorted or a sorted T cell fraction (not recorded which). The chain uses TRBV7-2 and TRBJ1-3; D is possibly TRBD1 (5 bases). This CDR3 is CASSYGGSGNTIYF. The CDR3 nucleotides read TGTGCCAGCAGCTACGGGGGCTCTGGAAACACCATATATTTT. Filled out from reference TRBV7-2 and TRBJ1-3, the complete variable domain reads GAGVSQSPSNKVTEKGKDVELRCDPISGHTALYWYRQSLGQGLEFLIYFQGNSAPDKSGLPSDRFSAERTGGSVSTLTIQRTQQEDSAVYLCASSYGGSGNTIYFGEGSWLTVV.